The 20 T cell receptor beta chains given below trace back to one sample, sequenced in a study of blood T cell repertoires in COVID-19. The protocol was immunoSEQ multiplex PCR, while the TCRdb copy is restricted to in-frame clones and leaves out a portion. This table holds 180,000 or so clones, 75% to 90% found once. The specimen sequenced was PBMCs or T cells enriched from blood (not recorded which). The receptors here all came from a man aged 40-50 years who had recovered from COVID-19.

This chain connects TRBV30 to TRBJ1-2, with 9 bases identical to TRBD1. The germline V gene has CDR1 GTSNPN and CDR2 SVGIG (reference sequence). This CDR3 has 13 residues. Unmatched junction bases numbered 3, after V lost 5 bases and J lost 2 bases. The CDR3 region has the DNA TGTGCCTGGCCCGACAGGGGGAACTATGGCTACACCTTC. Protein sequence: CAWPDRGNYGYTF.

The chain joins TRBV5-1 to TRBJ1-6; TRBD1 matches at 7 bases. The V segment lost 0 bases and the J segment 16 bases; nucleotides outside the gene matches: 4. Germline V gene data show CDR1 as SGHRS and CDR2 as YFSETQ. The CDR3 is 12 amino acids. The CDR3 loop reads CASSLGDSVLHF. The CDR3 DNA is TGCGCCAGCAGCTTGGGGGACAGTGTACTCCACTTT.

The chain combines TRBV27 with TRBJ1-5, with TRBD1 matching over 7 bases. The CDR3 extends over 14 amino acids. V lost 5 bases, J lost 9 bases, and 10 bases stayed unmatched. Germline lookup yields CDR1 MNHEY and CDR2 SMNVEV (reference sequence). In DNA form, the CDR3 reads TGTGCCAGCAGTCCAACGGAACAGGGGAGGCCCCAGCATTTT. Translation: CASSPTEQGRPQHF.

This chain links TRBV10-3 with TRBJ1-3; weak D call: TRBD1 (6 bases). The CDR3 is 14 amino acids. CDR1 is ENHRY and CDR2 is SYGVKD in the germline V gene. V dropped 8 bases and J dropped 0 bases, with 11 bases sitting between them. The CDR3 sequence: CAILDSGSGNTIYF. The CDR3 DNA is TGTGCCATCCTGGACAGTGGCTCTGGAAACACCATATATTTT.

The chain joins TRBV3-1 (or the pseudogene TRBV3-2) to TRBJ1-4, with 9 bases fitting TRBD1. The V segment lost 4 bases and the J segment 7 bases; nucleotides outside the gene matches: 10. CDR3 length: 16 amino acids. The germline gives CDR1 LGHDT, CDR2 YNNKEL (reference sequence). CDR3 bases: TGTGCCAGCAGCCCTTCTACAGGGGGCGTCGGTGAAAAACTGTTTTTT. Its translation is CASSPSTGGVGEKLFF.

The V gene is TRBV19, the J gene TRBJ1-5; a weak D match, TRBD1 (5 bases). Germline loops: CDR1 LNHDA, CDR2 SQIVND (reference sequence). V lost 0 bases and J 2 bases, leaving 8 bases between the germline ends. The CDR3 consists of 15 residues. The CDR3 loop is CASSIDGGGNQPQHF. CDR3 nucleotide sequence: TGTGCCAGTAGTATAGACGGGGGAGGCAATCAGCCCCAGCATTTT.

The rearrangement joins TRBV2 to TRBJ2-1; 7 bases map to TRBD1. V gave up 5 bases and J gave up 10 bases; unmatched junction bases: 11. The CDR3 runs to 14 residues. CDR1 SNHLY and CDR2 FYNNEI come from the germline V gene. The CDR3 DNA follows: TGTGCCAGCAGTTCGCTCTCCCCCAGGGGGGAGCAGTTCTTC. Translation gives CASSSLSPRGEQFF.

This clone was seen only once. This CDR3 reads CATSNRDRAYEQYF. The CDR3 DNA follows: TGTGCCACCAGTAACCGGGACAGGGCCTACGAGCAGTACTTC. The chain joins TRBV15 to TRBJ2-7; 9 bases are shared with TRBD1. With 6 bases clipped from V and 2 bases from J, the junction kept 5 bases outside the gene matches. The CDR3 covers 14 residues. Germline V gene data show CDR1 as LNHNV and CDR2 as YYDKDF (reference sequence).

The chain links TRBV11-2 to TRBJ1-1; D is uncertain. Germline-derived CDR1 and CDR2 are SGHAT and FQNNGV. With 0 bases removed from V and 7 bases from J, the gap between germline ends came to 9 bases. The CDR3 has 13 residues. Here the CDR3 reads CASSLDWAHEAFF. The CDR3 region has the DNA TGTGCCAGCAGCTTAGACTGGGCCCATGAAGCTTTCTTT.

The chain combines TRBV18 with TRBJ2-2, with D possibly matching TRBD2 (5 bases). The CDR3 has 12 amino acids. Trimming removed 4 bases from V and 6 bases from J, with 6 bases in between. The germline V gene encodes CDR1 KGHSH and CDR2 LQKENI. The CDR3, as DNA: TGTGCCAGCTCACTGAGGGCCGGGGAGCTGTTTTTT. As protein: CASSLRAGELFF.

V usage is TRBV14 and J usage is TRBJ2-7; 8 bases are a match to TRBD1. The CDR3 loop spans 15 amino acids. Germline values: CDR1 SGHDN, CDR2 FVKESK. V shed 6 bases, J shed 2 bases, and the junction held 9 bases outside the gene matches. CDR3 sequence (DNA): TGTGCCAGCAGGTCGACAGGGGAATCTCCCTACGAGCAGTACTTC. Amino acids: CASRSTGESPYEQYF.

This sequence joins TRBV6-6 and TRBJ1-5; 7 nucleotides agree with TRBD1. With V trimmed by 2 bases and J by 6 bases, 4 bases remained unmatched. Germline V CDR1 and CDR2: MNHNY, SVGAGI (reference sequence). The CDR3 runs to 14 residues. DNA of the CDR3: TGTGCCAGCAGTTACGAACAGGGGAGTCAGCCCCAGCATTTT. The encoded protein is CASSYEQGSQPQHF.

The chain is built from TRBV7-2 and TRBJ1-2; no clear D. The V gene's germline CDR1 is SGHTA and CDR2 FQGNSA. The V end lost 5 bases, the J end lost 0 bases, and 4 bases lay between the germline ends. The CDR3 covers 12 residues. The CDR3 DNA reads TGTGCCAGCAGCGTAACTAACTATGGCTACACCTTC. Amino acids: CASSVTNYGYTF.

The V and J genes are TRBV27 and TRBJ1-4; the D is unclear. CDR1 is MNHEY and CDR2 is SMNVEV in the germline V gene (reference sequence). The CDR3 loop spans 13 amino acids. V gave up 10 bases and J gave up 8 bases, with 17 bases separating them. The DNA for the CDR3 is TGTGCCACACGGCCCTTTGCGGGGGAAAAACTGTTTTTT. As protein: CATRPFAGEKLFF.

A remark on this clone: Other nucleotide sequences in the sample specify the same CDR3. The chain joins TRBV27 to TRBJ1-5; tentative D call: TRBD1 (6 bases). The CDR3 is 14 residues long. Germline lookup yields CDR1 MNHEY and CDR2 SMNVEV (reference sequence). The ends were cut back, 8 bases at V and 7 bases at J, with 18 bases in the middle. The DNA for the CDR3 is TGTGCCAGCTCCTTAGGGGGGGCTGGGCAGCCCCAGCATTTT. Its translation is CASSLGGAGQPQHF.

This chain joins TRBV5-1 and TRBJ1-4; weak D call: TRBD1 (5 bases). Trimming took 4 bases from V and 6 from J, leaving 10 bases between them. There are 13 residues in the CDR3. Germline CDR1 is SGHRS and CDR2 is YFSETQ. Here the CDR3 DNA reads TGCGCCAGCAGCACCCAGGGATATGAAAAACTGTTTTTT. Translating it yields CASSTQGYEKLFF.

The chain recombines TRBV25-1 with TRBJ2-2; D is uncertain. With 4 bases removed from V and 1 base from J, the gap between germline ends came to 10 bases. Germline V gene sequence: CDR1 MGHDK, CDR2 SYGVNS. This CDR3 spans 15 amino acids. This CDR3 reads CASSVRTENTGELFF. DNA for the CDR3: TGTGCCAGCAGTGTCAGAACAGAGAACACCGGGGAGCTGTTTTTT. Full variable domain (rest looked up from reference TRBV25-1 and TRBJ2-2): EADIYQTPRYLVIGTGKKITLECSQTMGHDKMYWYQQDPGMELHLIHYSYGVNSTEKGDLSSESTVSRIRTEHFPLTLESARPSHTSQYLCASSVRTENTGELFFGEGSRLTVL.

The chain recombines TRBV6-5 with TRBJ1-6; possible D gene TRBD1, 6 bases. Trimming removed 6 bases at V and 6 bases at J, with 15 bases between. Germline values: CDR1 MNHEY, CDR2 SVGAGI. The CDR3 spans 15 residues. The CDR3 DNA sequence: TGTGCCAGCAGAGGCAGGGGTGTGGGTAATTCACCCCTCCACTTT. Translated: CASRGRGVGNSPLHF.

The chain uses TRBV12-3 or TRBV12-4 and TRBJ1-1, with a tentative D call TRBD1 (6 bases). The CDR3 totals 12 residues. V lost 2 bases and J 9 bases, leaving 10 bases between the germline ends. The CDR3 sequence: CASSLTRDKAFF. DNA of the CDR3: TGTGCCAGCAGTTTAACGAGGGACAAAGCTTTCTTT.

The chain links TRBV4-2 to TRBJ2-3, with 14 nucleotides matching TRBD2. V trimming: 1 base; J trimming: 2 bases; junction bases outside the gene matches: 2. The CDR3 contains 17 residues. From germline, CDR1 is LGHNA and CDR2 YNFKEQ. The CDR3, as DNA: TGTGCCAGCAGCCAAGGGACTAGCGGGGGGTACACAGATACGCAGTATTTT. Its protein product is CASSQGTSGGYTDTQYF.